The present TCR beta chain was sequenced within a study of identical twins. Trimming removed 3 bases from V and 4 bases from J, with 14 bases in between. This CDR3 is 15 amino acids long. In germline, CDR1 is KGHSH, CDR2 LQKENI. MiXCR, applied by TCRdb to the 5' RACE reads, yields one record per CDR3 protein. Of 420,000 or so distinct CDR3 sequences listed, roughly 18% were seen once; the top ten hold roughly 12%. This sequence was found in a man aged 45-60 years in good health. The chain links TRBV18 to TRBJ2-3; a possible D gene is TRBD2 (5 bases). Sequenced material: naive T cells sorted from blood. DNA of the CDR3: TGTGCCAGCTCACCGGATTTGGGAGTTTCAGATACGCAGTATTTT. Residues: CASSPDLGVSDTQYF.